The 26 T cell receptor beta chains below were found in one sample sequenced in a study of T-cell reconstitution after alpha-beta-depleted transplantation in children. Unique molecular identifiers were incorporated into the prepared TCRbeta library. TCRdb fed the PCR reads into MiXCR, producing one record per CDR3 protein. The table has about 230,000 distinct CDR3 sequences, around 10% seen once. The material was PBMCs from the stem cell graft donor, obtained from the stem cell graft. These receptors were obtained from a human donor who donated a stem cell graft to a child with acute lymphoblastic leukemia.

This clonotype was found a few times. This rearrangement joins TRBV25-1 to TRBJ2-6; TRBD1 is a possible D gene (6 bases). Germline CDR1 MGHDK, CDR2 SYGVNS. This CDR3 is built from 15 residues. V was trimmed by 2 bases and J by 6 bases, leaving 11 bases between them. In DNA form, the CDR3 reads TGTGCCAGCAGTGAAATGCCAGGGGAGGCCAACGTCCTGACTTTC. Amino acids: CASSEMPGEANVLTF.

This chain uses TRBV27 with TRBJ1-5; D not certain. The CDR3 consists of 13 residues. In germline, CDR1 is MNHEY, CDR2 SMNVEV (reference sequence). The ends were cut back, 3 bases at V and 11 bases at J, with 14 bases in the middle. CDR3 in amino acids: CASSFRNNGAQHF. For the CDR3, the DNA is TGTGCCAGCAGTTTTCGGAACAACGGGGCCCAGCATTTT.

This clonotype was seen a handful of times. The J gene is TRBJ2-7, the V gene TRBV12-3 or TRBV12-4; D might be TRBD1 (7 bases). The CDR3 is made up of 14 amino acids. Between the trimmed V and J ends, which lost 5 bases and 5 bases, there was a span of 16 bases. The CDR3, as DNA: TGTGCCAGCAGTACCCGGAGGGACAGCGACGAGCAGTACTTC. It yields the protein CASSTRRDSDEQYF.

A few counts support this clonotype. This sequence joins TRBV3-1 and TRBJ2-1; D perhaps matches TRBD2 (5 bases). CDR1 LGHDT and CDR2 YNNKEL come from the germline V gene (reference sequence). The CDR3 spans 15 residues. Trimming removed 4 bases from V and 0 bases from J, with 10 bases in between. CDR3 sequence: CASSLTRGSYNEQFF. DNA of the CDR3: TGTGCCAGCAGCCTAACACGGGGCTCCTACAATGAGCAGTTCTTC.

This clonotype was counted many times. This chain connects TRBV11-2 to TRBJ1-6, with D uncertain. Germline-derived CDR1 and CDR2 are SGHAT and FQNNGV. Trimming shortened V by 1 base and J by 10 bases, and 14 bases separated the two germline ends. The CDR3 extends over 15 amino acids. The CDR3 DNA follows: TGTGCCAGCAGCTTAGTCCCTCTCGGCCTGTCACCCCTCCACTTT. Protein sequence: CASSLVPLGLSPLHF.

This clonotype was counted many times. The chain uses TRBV3-1 and TRBJ2-2; a weak D match, TRBD1 (6 bases). Trimming shortened V by 1 base and J by 4 bases, and 10 bases separated the two germline ends. The CDR3 is made up of 15 amino acids. Germline lookup yields CDR1 LGHDT and CDR2 YNNKEL (reference sequence). The CDR3 loop is CASSQARTVTGELFF. The CDR3 nucleotides read TGTGCCAGCAGCCAAGCACGGACAGTCACCGGGGAGCTGTTTTTT.

The CDR3 reads CASSWIRDRGSPLHF. CDR3 nucleotide sequence: TGTGCCAGCAGCTGGATCCGGGACAGGGGTTCACCCCTCCACTTT. V and J are TRBV7-2 and TRBJ1-6, with 10 bases identical to TRBD1. CDR1 and CDR2 (germline): SGHTA, FQGNSA. V was clipped by 4 bases and J by 9 bases; unmatched bases: 6. The CDR3 consists of 15 residues.

This clonotype occurred many times. The CDR3: CASSPRANYGYTF. The CDR3 nucleotides are TGTGCCAGCAGCCCTCGGGCCAACTATGGCTACACCTTC. The chain recombines TRBV7-2 with TRBJ1-2; D uncertain. Trimming pared 5 bases from V and 2 bases from J, leaving 9 bases between. The CDR3 consists of 13 residues. The germline CDR1 and CDR2 sequences are SGHTA and FQGNSA.

The genes are TRBV5-1 and TRBJ2-7, with 7 nucleotides matching TRBD1. CDR1 is SGHRS, CDR2 YFSETQ, per germline. V trimming: 4 bases; J trimming: 2 bases; junction bases outside the gene matches: 9. The CDR3 covers 15 residues. The CDR3 protein is CASSRTTGQTYEQYF. The DNA for the CDR3 is TGCGCCAGCAGCCGTACCACGGGACAGACCTACGAGCAGTACTTC.

This clonotype has a handful of counts. This chain joins TRBV5-1 and TRBJ2-6; D is perhaps TRBD2 (7 bases). CDR1 SGHRS and CDR2 YFSETQ come from the germline V gene. Trimming left V 1 base short and J 0 bases short, with 11 bases between. This CDR3 spans 17 amino acids. CDR3 coding DNA: TGCGCCAGCAGCTTGAGGGGGGGGGACTCTGGGGCCAACGTCCTGACTTTC. It specifies CASSLRGGDSGANVLTF.

This clonotype was counted ten times or more. The chain combines TRBV7-2 with TRBJ1-4; D is perhaps TRBD1 (6 bases). The V gene's germline CDR1 is SGHTA and CDR2 FQGNSA. The CDR3 has 15 residues. V lost 1 base to trimming and J lost 8 bases, with 14 bases between them. CDR3 nucleotide sequence: TGTGCCAGCAGCTTAGGGGGCAGGGGAGGCGAAAAACTGTTTTTT. The encoded protein is CASSLGGRGGEKLFF.

The V call is TRBV6-5, the J call TRBJ1-1; no firm D call. V gave up 2 bases and J gave up 3 bases, with 16 bases separating them. CDR1 is MNHEY and CDR2 is SVGAGI in the germline V gene. The CDR3 is 16 residues long. The CDR3 sequence is CASSYAGLLGDTEAFF. As DNA, the CDR3 is TGTGCCAGCAGTTACGCCGGGCTTCTCGGGGACACTGAAGCTTTCTTT.

This rearrangement joins TRBV6-1 to TRBJ2-7; D is unclear. This CDR3 contains 15 residues. Trimming pared 8 bases from V and 2 bases from J, leaving 19 bases between. Germline V gives CDR1 MNHNS, CDR2 SASEGT. The CDR3 DNA is TGTGCCAGCGCGGCGCCGAGGAGAGAGGCCTACGAGCAGTACTTC. Amino acids: CASAAPRREAYEQYF.

The J gene is TRBJ2-5, the V gene TRBV5-1; D gene ambiguous. V lost 0 bases and J lost 2, with 11 bases in between. The CDR3 totals 15 residues. CDR1 SGHRS and CDR2 YFSETQ come from the germline V gene. This CDR3 is CASSLAFGQQETQYF. In nucleotides, the CDR3 is TGCGCCAGCAGCTTGGCTTTTGGCCAGCAAGAGACCCAGTACTTC.

This clonotype has just a few counts. The gene calls are TRBV5-1 and TRBJ2-5, with 10 positions matching TRBD1. Germline loops: CDR1 SGHRS, CDR2 YFSETQ. The CDR3 is 17 amino acids. V lost 4 bases, J lost 3 bases, and 12 bases stayed unmatched. The CDR3 reads CASSTGDRGPSEETQYF. The CDR3 DNA reads as TGCGCCAGCAGCACCGGAGACAGGGGGCCGTCGGAAGAGACCCAGTACTTC.

This clonotype was seen only a few times. V and J are TRBV5-4 and TRBJ1-5, with D possibly being TRBD1 (5 bases). Per the germline V gene, CDR1 is SGHNT and CDR2 is YYREEE (reference sequence). V was cut by 5 bases and J by 7 bases, with 13 bases left in between. This CDR3 has 13 amino acids. The CDR3 region has the DNA TGTGCCAGCAGTTCCGACAGTCTGCAGCCCCAGCATTTT. Encoded protein: CASSSDSLQPQHF.

Here the CDR3 reads CSAVRAGEGYTF. CDR3 sequence (DNA): TGCAGCGCAGTTAGGGCCGGGGAGGGCTACACCTTC. V gene TRBV29-1 combines with J gene TRBJ1-2; D is unresolved. V lost 7 bases to trimming and J lost 8 bases, with 17 bases between them. The germline CDR1 and CDR2 sequences are SQVTM and ANQGSEA. The CDR3 spans 12 residues.

This chain joins TRBV7-2 and TRBJ2-3; D ambiguous. CDR1 SGHTA and CDR2 FQGNSA come from the germline V gene. V lost 1 base, J lost 2 bases, and 4 bases lay in between. This CDR3 comprises 13 residues. The DNA of the CDR3 is TGTGCCAGCAGCTTAGTCTACACAGATACGCAGTATTTT. The encoded protein is CASSLVYTDTQYF.

This clonotype was counted many times. The V gene is TRBV7-9, the J gene TRBJ1-1; TRBD1 agrees at 9 bases. Germline V gene data show CDR1 as SEHNR and CDR2 as FQNEAQ (reference sequence). This CDR3 is 16 amino acids long. Trimming cost V 5 bases and J 1 base; bases outside gene matches: 8. Written as DNA, the CDR3 is TGTGCCAGCAGCCCTCAACAGGGGGCGACGAACACTGAAGCTTTCTTT. Translated: CASSPQQGATNTEAFF.

This clonotype turned up a few times. The chain couples TRBV18 to TRBJ2-3; TRBD1 is a possible D gene (6 bases). With 1 base removed from V and 5 bases from J, the gap between germline ends came to 10 bases. Germline V gene lookup returns CDR1 KGHSH and CDR2 LQKENI. This CDR3 is built from 14 residues. The CDR3 DNA reads as TGTGCCAGCTCACCACAACGCAGGGGAGATACGCAGTATTTT. It specifies CASSPQRRGDTQYF.

This clonotype has ten or more counts. The junction shows a germline mismatch at one end, possibly a read error. The chain links TRBV5-1 to TRBJ2-3, with D maybe TRBD2 (5 bases). This CDR3 spans 15 amino acids. The germline V gene has CDR1 SGHRS and CDR2 YFSETQ. The CDR3 loop is CASRLDSTSTDTQYF. As DNA, the CDR3 is TGCGCCAGCAGATTGGACTCAACTAGCACAGATACGCAGTATTTT.

This clonotype was seen at least ten times. This rearrangement joins TRBV4-2 to TRBJ1-2; 8 positions agree with TRBD1. CDR3 length: 15 amino acids. Germline CDR1 is LGHNA and CDR2 is YNFKEQ. The V gene end was trimmed by 4 bases and the J gene end by 8 bases; junction bases not matched to a gene: 12. The CDR3 sequence: CASSRQGDRGGGYTF. Here the CDR3 DNA reads TGTGCCAGCAGCCGGCAGGGAGACAGGGGTGGCGGCTACACCTTC.

As concerns this clonotype: Since a much larger clone is just one base distant, this may be a read error. V is TRBV4-2 and J is TRBJ2-7; 9 nucleotides line up with TRBD2. The length of the CDR3 is 16 residues. Germline V CDR1 and CDR2: LGHNA, YNFKEQ. CDR3 nucleotide sequence: TGTGGCAGCAGCCAAGATCTGAGCGGGGGGCAATACGAGCAGTACTTC. Translated, it gives CGSSQDLSGGQYEQYF.

This clonotype was recorded once. At one boundary the junction diverges from the germline segment, which might be a read error. V gene TRBV20-1 combines with J gene TRBJ2-7; 9 bases are a match to TRBD2. The CDR3 spans 16 residues. From germline, CDR1 is DFQATT and CDR2 SNEGSKA (reference sequence). This chain's CDR3 is CGASPFSGGASYEQYF. The CDR3 DNA reads as TGCGGTGCTAGCCCTTTTAGCGGGGGAGCTTCCTACGAGCAGTACTTC.

The V call is TRBV19, the J call TRBJ1-4; D uncertain. The germline gives CDR1 LNHDA, CDR2 SQIVND (reference sequence). The CDR3 totals 14 residues. V lost 7 bases and J 0 bases, leaving 9 bases between the germline ends. The CDR3 coding sequence is TGTGCCAGTACTGGAGAGCCAACTAATGAAAAACTGTTTTTT. It is translated as CASTGEPTNEKLFF. Full variable domain (missing parts from reference TRBV19 and TRBJ1-4): DGGITQSPKYLFRKEGQNVTLSCEQNLNHDAMYWYRQDPGQGLRLIYYSQIVNDFQKGDIAEGYSVSREKKESFPLTVTSAQKNPTAFYLCASTGEPTNEKLFFGSGTQLSVL.

The sample holds many counts of this clonotype. This chain links TRBV29-1 with TRBJ1-1; TRBD1 matches 7 bases. The V and J ends lost 6 bases and 0 bases, in that order; junction bases with no gene match: 7. The CDR3 covers 14 residues. Germline assignment: CDR1 SQVTM and CDR2 ANQGSEA. This chain's CDR3 is CSVTTGTVNTEAFF. CDR3 nucleotide sequence: TGCAGCGTCACCACTGGGACAGTGAACACTGAAGCTTTCTTT.